Listed here is a single T cell receptor beta chain. The sample belongs to a study of blood T cell repertoires in COVID-19. For the study at large: COVID-19 samples collected from the United States, Italy and Spain covered acute and convalescent phases. PBMCs, B-cell-depleted T cells, or T cells provided the cDNA or gDNA that made up the material.

There are 13 residues in the CDR3. Germline-derived CDR1 and CDR2 are SGHDN and FVKESK. V dropped 4 bases and J dropped 11; count of bases not matched to a gene: 7. In the original processing: Amplification of reference gene primers provided the estimated nucleated cell counts. Clones were read by immunoSEQ multiplex PCR, and TCRdb kept only the in-frame ones, dropping some. The V and J calls and clone size come from that table; D and trimming were worked out from the DNA. The sample has about 130,000 clones, about 85% seen once. V and J are TRBV14 and TRBJ1-4; TRBD1 agrees at 7 bases. The sample was peripheral blood. The TCR sequence derives from an elderly man with active or convalescent COVID-19. The DNA of the CDR3 is TGTGCCAGCAGCCGAGTACAGGGGCAGAAACTGTTTTTT. The encoded protein is CASSRVQGQKLFF.